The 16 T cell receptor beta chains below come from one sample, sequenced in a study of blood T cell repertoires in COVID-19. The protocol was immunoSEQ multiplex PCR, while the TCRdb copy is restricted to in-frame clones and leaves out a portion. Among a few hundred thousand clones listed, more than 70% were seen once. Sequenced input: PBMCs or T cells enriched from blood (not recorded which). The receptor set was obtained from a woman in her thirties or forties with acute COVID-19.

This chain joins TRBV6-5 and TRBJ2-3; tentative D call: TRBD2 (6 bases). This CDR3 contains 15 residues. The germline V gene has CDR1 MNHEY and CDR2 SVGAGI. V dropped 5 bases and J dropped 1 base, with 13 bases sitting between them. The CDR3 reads CASSREYRGTDTQYF. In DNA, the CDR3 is TGTGCCAGCAGTCGGGAGTACCGCGGCACAGATACGCAGTATTTT.

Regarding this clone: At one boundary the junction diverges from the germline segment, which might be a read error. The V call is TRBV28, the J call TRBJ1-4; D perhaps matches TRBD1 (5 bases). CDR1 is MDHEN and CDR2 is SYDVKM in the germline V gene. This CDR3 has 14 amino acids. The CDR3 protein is CASSLGVGRERLFF. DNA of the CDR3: TGTGCCAGCAGTTTGGGGGTGGGGAGGGAAAGACTGTTTTTT.

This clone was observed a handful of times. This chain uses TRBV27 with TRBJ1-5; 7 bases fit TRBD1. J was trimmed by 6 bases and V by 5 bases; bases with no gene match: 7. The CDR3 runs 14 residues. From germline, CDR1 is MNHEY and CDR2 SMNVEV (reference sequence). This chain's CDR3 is CASSTDRVSQPQHF. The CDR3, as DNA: TGTGCCAGCAGTACCGACAGGGTCAGTCAGCCCCAGCATTTT.

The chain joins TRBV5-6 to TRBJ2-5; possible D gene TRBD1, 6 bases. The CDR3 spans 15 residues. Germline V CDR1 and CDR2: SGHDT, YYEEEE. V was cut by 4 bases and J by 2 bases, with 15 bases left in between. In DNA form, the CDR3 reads TGTGCCAGCAGCACACAGGGACATATTCAAGAGACCCAGTACTTC. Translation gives CASSTQGHIQETQYF.

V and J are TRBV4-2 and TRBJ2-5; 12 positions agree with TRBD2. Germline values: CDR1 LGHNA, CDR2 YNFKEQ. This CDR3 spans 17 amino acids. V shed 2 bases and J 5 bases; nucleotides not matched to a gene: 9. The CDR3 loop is CASSQNPSGGAGETQYF. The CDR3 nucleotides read TGTGCCAGCAGCCAAAACCCTAGCGGGGGGGCCGGGGAGACCCAGTACTTC.

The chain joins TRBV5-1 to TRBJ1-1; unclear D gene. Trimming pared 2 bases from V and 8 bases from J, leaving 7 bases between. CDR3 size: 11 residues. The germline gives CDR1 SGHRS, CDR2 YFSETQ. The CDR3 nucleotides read TGCGCCAGCAGCTTACCCGGGGAAGCTTTCTTT. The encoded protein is CASSLPGEAFF.

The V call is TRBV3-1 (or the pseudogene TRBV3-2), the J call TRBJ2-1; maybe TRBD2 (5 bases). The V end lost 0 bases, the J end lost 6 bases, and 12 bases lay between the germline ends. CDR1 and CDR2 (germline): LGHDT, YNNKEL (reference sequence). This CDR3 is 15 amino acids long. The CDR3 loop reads CASSQDRTWSNEQFF. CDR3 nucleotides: TGTGCCAGCAGCCAAGATAGGACTTGGTCCAATGAGCAGTTCTTC.

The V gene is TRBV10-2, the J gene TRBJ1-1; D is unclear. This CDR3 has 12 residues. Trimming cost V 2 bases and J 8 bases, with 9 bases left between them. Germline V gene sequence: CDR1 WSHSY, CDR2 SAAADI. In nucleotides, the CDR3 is TGCGCCAGCAGTGAGAGCGGGGAGGAAGCTTTCTTT. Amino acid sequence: CASSESGEEAFF.

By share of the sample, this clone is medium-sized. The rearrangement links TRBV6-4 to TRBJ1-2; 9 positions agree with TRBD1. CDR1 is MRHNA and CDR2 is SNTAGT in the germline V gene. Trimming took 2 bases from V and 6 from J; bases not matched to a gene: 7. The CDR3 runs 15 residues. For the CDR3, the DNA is TGTGCCAGCAGTGACACGGGACAGGGCGTCAATGGCTACACCTTC. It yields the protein CASSDTGQGVNGYTF.

The CDR3 nucleotides are TGTGCCAGTAGGATCTCAGCGGGAGTACACAATGAGCAGTTCTTC. It encodes CASRISAGVHNEQFF. V usage is TRBV19 and J usage is TRBJ2-1; 8 nucleotides line up with TRBD2. Trimming cost V 6 bases and J 5 bases; bases outside gene matches: 9. CDR3 size: 15 residues. From germline, CDR1 is LNHDA and CDR2 SQIVND (reference sequence).

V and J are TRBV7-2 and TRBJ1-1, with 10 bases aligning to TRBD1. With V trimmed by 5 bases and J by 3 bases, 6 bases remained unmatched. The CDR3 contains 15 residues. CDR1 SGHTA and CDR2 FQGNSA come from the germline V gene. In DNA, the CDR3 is TGTGCCAGCAGCGCGGACAGGGGGGTGTACACTGAAGCTTTCTTT. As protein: CASSADRGVYTEAFF.

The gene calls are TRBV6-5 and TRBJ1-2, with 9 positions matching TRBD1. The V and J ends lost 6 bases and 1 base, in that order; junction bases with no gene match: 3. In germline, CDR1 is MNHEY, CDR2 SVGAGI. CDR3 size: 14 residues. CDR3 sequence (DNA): TGTGCCAGCAGCTGGGACAGGGATAACTATGGCTACACCTTC. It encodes CASSWDRDNYGYTF.

This CDR3 is CSVMEGLEAFF. The CDR3 DNA reads TGCAGCGTTATGGAGGGATTAGAAGCTTTCTTT. V is TRBV29-1 and J is TRBJ1-1; D gene uncertain. V was cut by 5 bases and J by 8 bases, with 12 bases left in between. This CDR3 contains 11 residues. Germline CDR1 is SQVTM and CDR2 is ANQGSEA.

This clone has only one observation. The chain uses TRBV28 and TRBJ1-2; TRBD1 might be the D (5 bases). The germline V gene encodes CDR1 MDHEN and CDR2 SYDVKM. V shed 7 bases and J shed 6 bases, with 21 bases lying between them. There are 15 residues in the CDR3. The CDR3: CASTPPETAIDGYTF. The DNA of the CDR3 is TGTGCCAGCACCCCCCCCGAGACAGCAATTGATGGCTACACCTTC.

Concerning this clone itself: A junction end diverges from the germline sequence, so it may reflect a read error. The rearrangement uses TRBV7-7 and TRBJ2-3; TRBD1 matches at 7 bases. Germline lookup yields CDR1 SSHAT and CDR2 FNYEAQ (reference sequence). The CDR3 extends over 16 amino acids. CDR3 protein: CASSSTGDASTDTQYF. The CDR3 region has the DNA TGTGCTAGCAGCTCCACAGGGGATGCTAGCACAGATACGCAGTATTTT.

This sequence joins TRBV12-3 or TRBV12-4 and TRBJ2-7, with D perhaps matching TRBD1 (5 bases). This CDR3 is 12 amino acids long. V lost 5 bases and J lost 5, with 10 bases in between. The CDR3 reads CASSPQGNEQYF. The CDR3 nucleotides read TGTGCCAGCAGTCCGCAGGGTAACGAGCAGTACTTC.